The 5 T cell receptor beta chains in this list originate from one sample, sequenced in a study of blood T cells in healthy people across ages. Next came a second PCR, run for roughly 6 to 11 cycles, which used a sample-barcoded 5' primer along with a J-beta primer mix. TCRdb analysed the 5' RACE reads with MiXCR anew, one entry per CDR3 protein. The repertoire consists of about 780,000 distinct CDR3 sequences, with roughly 46% occurring once and the leading ten covering 15% to 20%. What was sequenced was blood. Receptors originate from a man older than 75 in good health.

The chain joins TRBV29-1 to TRBJ2-5; a weak D match, TRBD1 (5 bases). The CDR3 extends over 13 amino acids. V lost 3 bases and J lost 11, with 19 bases in between. Germline lookup yields CDR1 SQVTM and CDR2 ANQGSEA. The CDR3 loop reads CSVDRSQDNEQYF. Written as DNA, the CDR3 is TGCAGCGTTGACCGATCCCAGGACAATGAGCAGTACTTC.

Comment on this clonotype: A junction boundary mismatches the germline segment, possibly from a read error. The chain uses TRBV20-1 and TRBJ2-7, with D perhaps matching TRBD2 (5 bases). Germline assignment: CDR1 DFQATT and CDR2 SNEGSKA (reference sequence). The CDR3 is 15 amino acids. The chain's CDR3 is CSTRGSRDVSYEQYF. CDR3 in DNA: TGCAGTACTAGAGGGTCCCGGGATGTCTCCTACGAGCAGTACTTC.

Concerning this clonotype itself: The junction differs from germline at one of its ends, possibly a read error. This chain links TRBV29-1 with TRBJ2-7; the D gene is possibly TRBD2 (5 bases). Germline V gene lookup returns CDR1 SQVTM and CDR2 ANQGSEA. The CDR3 sequence is 13 residues long. The CDR3, as DNA: TGCAGCGTCGAAGATCCGGGGACCTACGAGCAGTACTTC. Translated, it gives CSVEDPGTYEQYF.

This clonotype was counted a few times. The V and J genes are TRBV6-4 and TRBJ2-1; tentatively, D is TRBD2 (6 bases). The DNA end is a closer match to TRBJ2-7, so the J assignment may be wrong. CDR3 size: 13 residues. The germline V gene has CDR1 MRHNA and CDR2 SNTAGT. In nucleotides, the CDR3 is TGTGCCAGCGCGCGGGACTCCTACAATGAGCAGTACTTC. Translating gives CASARDSYNEQYF.

Details on this clonotype: The junction departs from the called germline gene at one end, perhaps through a read error. This chain uses TRBV20-1 with TRBJ2-7, with 13 bases identical to TRBD2. This CDR3 is 15 amino acids long. Per the germline V gene, CDR1 is DFQATT and CDR2 is SNEGSKA (reference sequence). As DNA, the CDR3 is TGCAGTGCTAGACCACTAGCGGGAGGGAACAATGAGCGGTACTTC. Translation: CSARPLAGGNNERYF.